The TCR beta chain described here comes from a study of blood T cell repertoires in COVID-19. Study-wide context: Donors in the United States, Italy and Spain gave samples during acute or convalescent COVID-19. PBMCs, B-cell-depleted T cells, or T cells were the source of the cDNA or gDNA that made up the material.

This clone has only one observation. Method: immunoSEQ multiplex PCR; TCRdb's copy keeps in-frame clones and lacks some. Here the sample spans about 250,000 clones, about four fifths being singletons. Germline CDR1 and CDR2: MGHRA and YSYEKL. The CDR3 totals 12 residues. V lost 3 bases, J lost 6 bases, and 1 base stayed unmatched. The TCR comes from a man aged 80 or over with acute or convalescent COVID-19. The rearrangement links TRBV4-1 to TRBJ1-1; TRBD1 aligns across 7 bases. Sequenced: peripheral blood. The CDR3 region is CASSHGQAEAFF. In nucleotides, the CDR3 is TGCGCCAGCAGCCACGGACAGGCTGAAGCTTTCTTT.